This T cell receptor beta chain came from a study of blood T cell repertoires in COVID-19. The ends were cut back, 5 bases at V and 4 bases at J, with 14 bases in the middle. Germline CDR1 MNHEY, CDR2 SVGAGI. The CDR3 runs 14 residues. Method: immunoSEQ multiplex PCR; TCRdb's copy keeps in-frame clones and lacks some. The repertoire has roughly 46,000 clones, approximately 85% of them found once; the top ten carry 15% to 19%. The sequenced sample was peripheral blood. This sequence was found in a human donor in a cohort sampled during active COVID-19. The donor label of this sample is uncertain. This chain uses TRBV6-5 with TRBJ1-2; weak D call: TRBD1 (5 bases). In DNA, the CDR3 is TGTGCCAGCAGTAGCCCCAGGGCCTCCTATGGCTACACCTTC. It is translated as CASSSPRASYGYTF.